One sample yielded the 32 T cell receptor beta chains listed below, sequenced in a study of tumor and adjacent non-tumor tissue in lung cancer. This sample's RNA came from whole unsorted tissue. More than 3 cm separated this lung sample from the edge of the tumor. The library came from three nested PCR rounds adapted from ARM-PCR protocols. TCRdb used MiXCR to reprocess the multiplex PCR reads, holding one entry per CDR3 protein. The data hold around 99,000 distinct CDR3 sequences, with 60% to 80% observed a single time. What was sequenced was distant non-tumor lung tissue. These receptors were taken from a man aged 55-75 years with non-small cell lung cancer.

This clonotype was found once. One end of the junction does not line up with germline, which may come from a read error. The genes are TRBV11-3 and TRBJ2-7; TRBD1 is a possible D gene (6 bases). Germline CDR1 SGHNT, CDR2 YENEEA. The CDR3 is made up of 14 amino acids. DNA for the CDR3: TGTGCCAACAGCTCCAGGGGCCAGTCCTACGAGCAGTATTTC. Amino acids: CANSSRGQSYEQYF.

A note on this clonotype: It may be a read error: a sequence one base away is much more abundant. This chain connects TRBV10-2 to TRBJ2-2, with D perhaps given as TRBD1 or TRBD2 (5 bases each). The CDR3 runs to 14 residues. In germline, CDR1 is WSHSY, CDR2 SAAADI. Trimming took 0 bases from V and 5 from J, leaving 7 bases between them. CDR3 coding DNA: TGCGCCAGCAGTGAGTCGGGGGAAACCGGGGAGCTGTTTTTT. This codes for CASSESGETGELFF.

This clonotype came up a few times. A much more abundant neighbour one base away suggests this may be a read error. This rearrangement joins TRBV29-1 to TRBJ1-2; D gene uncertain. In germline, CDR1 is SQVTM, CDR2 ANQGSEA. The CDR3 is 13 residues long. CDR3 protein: CSVLQTGAYGSTF. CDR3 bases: TGCAGCGTTCTCCAGACGGGAGCCTATGGCTCCACCTTC.

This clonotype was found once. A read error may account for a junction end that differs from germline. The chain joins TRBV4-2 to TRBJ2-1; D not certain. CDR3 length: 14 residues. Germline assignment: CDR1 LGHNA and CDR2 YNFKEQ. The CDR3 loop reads CASSQAPSEGEQFF. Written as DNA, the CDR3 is TGCGCCAGCAGCCAAGCTCCGAGTGAAGGGGAGCAGTTCTTC.

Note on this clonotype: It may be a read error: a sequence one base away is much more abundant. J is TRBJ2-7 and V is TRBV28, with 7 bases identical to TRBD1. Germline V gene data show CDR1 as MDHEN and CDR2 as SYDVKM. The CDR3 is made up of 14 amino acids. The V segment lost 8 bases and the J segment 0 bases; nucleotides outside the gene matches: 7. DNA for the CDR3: TGTGCCAGCCGGGGCAGGGGGAGCTCCTACGAGCAGTACTTC. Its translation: CASRGRGSSYEQYF.

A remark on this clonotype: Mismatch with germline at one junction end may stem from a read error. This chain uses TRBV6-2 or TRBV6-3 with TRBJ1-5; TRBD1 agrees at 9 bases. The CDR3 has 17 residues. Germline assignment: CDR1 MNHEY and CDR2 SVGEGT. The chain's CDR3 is CASSYLAGQGLDQPQHF. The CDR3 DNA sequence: TGTGCTAGCAGTTACCTCGCGGGACAGGGTCTTGATCAGCCCCAGCATTTT.

The CDR3 spells CSARLTGVNTGELFF. CDR3 coding DNA: TGCAGTGCTAGATTGACAGGGGTGAACACCGGGGAGCTGTTTTTT. V and J are TRBV20-1 and TRBJ2-2; 8 positions match TRBD1. CDR1 and CDR2 from the germline V gene are DFQATT and SNEGSKA (reference sequence). Losses at the gene ends were 2 bases for V and 1 base for J; bases not matched to a gene: 3. CDR3 length: 15 residues.

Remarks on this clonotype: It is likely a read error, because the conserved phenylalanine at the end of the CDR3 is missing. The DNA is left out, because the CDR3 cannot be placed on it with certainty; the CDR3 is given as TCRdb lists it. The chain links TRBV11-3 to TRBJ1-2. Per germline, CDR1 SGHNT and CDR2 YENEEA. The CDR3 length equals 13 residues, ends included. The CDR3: CASSLAKLDGYIS.

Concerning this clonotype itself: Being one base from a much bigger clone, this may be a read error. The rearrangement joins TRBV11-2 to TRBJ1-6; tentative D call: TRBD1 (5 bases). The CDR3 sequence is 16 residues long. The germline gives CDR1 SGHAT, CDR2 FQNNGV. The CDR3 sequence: CASRLVRGTKNSPLHF. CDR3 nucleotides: TGTGCCAGCAGATTAGTTCGCGGGACTAAAAATTCACCCCTCCACTTT. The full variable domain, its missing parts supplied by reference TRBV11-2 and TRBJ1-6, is EAGVAQSPRYKIIEKRQSVAFWCNPISGHATLYWYQQILGQGPKLLIQFQNNGVVDDSQLPKDRFSAERLKGVDSTLKIQPAKLEDSAVYLCASRLVRGTKNSPLHFGNGTRLTVT.

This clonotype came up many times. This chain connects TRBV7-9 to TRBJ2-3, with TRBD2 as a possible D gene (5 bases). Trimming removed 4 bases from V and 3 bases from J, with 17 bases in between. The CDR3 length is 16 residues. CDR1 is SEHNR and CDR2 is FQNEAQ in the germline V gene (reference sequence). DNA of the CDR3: TGTGCCAGCAGCTACCCGGGCCCAGGCGGGACAGATACGCAGTATTTT. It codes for CASSYPGPGGTDTQYF. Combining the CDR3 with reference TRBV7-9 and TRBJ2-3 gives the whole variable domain DTGVSQNPRHKITKRGQNVTFRCDPISEHNRLYWYRQTLGQGPEFLTYFQNEAQLEKSRLLSDRFSAERPKGSFSTLEIQRTEQGDSAMYLCASSYPGPGGTDTQYFGPGTRLTVL.

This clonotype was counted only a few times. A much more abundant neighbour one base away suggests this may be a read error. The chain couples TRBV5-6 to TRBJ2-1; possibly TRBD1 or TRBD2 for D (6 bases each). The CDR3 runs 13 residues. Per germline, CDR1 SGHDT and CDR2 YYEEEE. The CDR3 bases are TGTGCCAGCAGATCAACAGGGAGGAATGAGCAGCTCTTC. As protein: CASRSTGRNEQLF.

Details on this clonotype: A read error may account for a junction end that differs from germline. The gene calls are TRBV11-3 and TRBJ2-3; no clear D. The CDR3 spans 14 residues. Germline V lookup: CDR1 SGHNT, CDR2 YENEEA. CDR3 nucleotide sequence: TGTGCCAGCAACTTAGTCCGCTTCACATATACGCAGTATTTT. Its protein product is CASNLVRFTYTQYF.

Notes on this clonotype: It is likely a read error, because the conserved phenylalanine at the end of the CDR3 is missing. The CDR3, as DNA: TGTGCCAACAGCAAAGGACAGGGTTCGGATACGCAGTATTCT. Its protein is CANSKGQGSDTQYS. The chain has TRBV11-2 and TRBJ2-3, with 8 bases aligning to TRBD1. There are 14 residues in the CDR3. Germline CDR1 is SGHAT and CDR2 is FQNNGV.

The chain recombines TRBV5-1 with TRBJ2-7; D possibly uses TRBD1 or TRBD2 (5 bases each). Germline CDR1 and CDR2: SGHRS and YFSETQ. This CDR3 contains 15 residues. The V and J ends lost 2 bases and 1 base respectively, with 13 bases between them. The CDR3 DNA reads TGCGCCAGCAGCTTATCCCCGGGACCTTCCTACGAGCAGTACTTC. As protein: CASSLSPGPSYEQYF.

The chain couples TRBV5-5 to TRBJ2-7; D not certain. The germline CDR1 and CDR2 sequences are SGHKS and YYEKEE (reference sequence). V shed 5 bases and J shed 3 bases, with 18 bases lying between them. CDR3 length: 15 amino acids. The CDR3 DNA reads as TGTGCCAGCAGTCGTGACCCCGCGGTTCACTACGAGCAGTACTTC. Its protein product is CASSRDPAVHYEQYF.

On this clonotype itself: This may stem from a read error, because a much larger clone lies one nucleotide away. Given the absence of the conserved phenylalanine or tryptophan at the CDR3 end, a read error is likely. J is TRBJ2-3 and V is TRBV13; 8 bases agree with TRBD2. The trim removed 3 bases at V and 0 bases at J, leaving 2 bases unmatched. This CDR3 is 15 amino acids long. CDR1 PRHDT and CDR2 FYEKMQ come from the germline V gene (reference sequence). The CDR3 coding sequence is TGTGCCAGCAGCTTGGCTAGCGGGAGCACAGATACGCAGTATTCT. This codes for CASSLASGSTDTQYS.

The chain's CDR3 is CASTWGAAARQDVQFF. The CDR3, as DNA: TGTGCCAGCACGTGGGGGGCGGCCGCAAGACAGGATGTGCAGTTCTTC. The genes are TRBV6-2 or TRBV6-3 and TRBJ2-1; D assignment may be TRBD1 or TRBD2 (6 bases each). CDR3 length: 16 amino acids. The V and J ends lost 7 bases and 12 bases respectively, with 28 bases between them. Germline CDR1 is MNHEY and CDR2 is SVGEGT.

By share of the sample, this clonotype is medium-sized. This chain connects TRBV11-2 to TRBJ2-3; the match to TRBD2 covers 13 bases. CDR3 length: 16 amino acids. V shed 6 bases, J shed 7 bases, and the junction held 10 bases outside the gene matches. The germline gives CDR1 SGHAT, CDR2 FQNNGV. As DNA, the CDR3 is TGTGCCAGCAGTACAAGGACTAGCGGGAGCTTGAATACGCAGTATTTT. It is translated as CASSTRTSGSLNTQYF.

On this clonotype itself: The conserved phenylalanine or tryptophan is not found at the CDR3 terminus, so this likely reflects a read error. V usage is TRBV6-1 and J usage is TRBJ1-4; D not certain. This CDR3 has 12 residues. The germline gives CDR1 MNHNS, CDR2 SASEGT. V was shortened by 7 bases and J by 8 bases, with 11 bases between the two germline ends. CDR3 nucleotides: TGTGCCAGCACTAAAGCTGGAGAAAAACTGTTTTCT. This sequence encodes CASTKAGEKLFS.

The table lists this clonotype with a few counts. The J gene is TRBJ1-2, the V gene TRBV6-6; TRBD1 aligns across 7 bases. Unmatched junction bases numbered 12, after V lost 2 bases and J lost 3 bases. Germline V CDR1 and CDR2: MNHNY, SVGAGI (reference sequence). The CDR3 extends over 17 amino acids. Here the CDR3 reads CASSYRQGGLLYYGYTF. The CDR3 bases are TGTGCCAGCAGTTACAGGCAGGGGGGCCTCCTTTACTATGGCTACACCTTC.

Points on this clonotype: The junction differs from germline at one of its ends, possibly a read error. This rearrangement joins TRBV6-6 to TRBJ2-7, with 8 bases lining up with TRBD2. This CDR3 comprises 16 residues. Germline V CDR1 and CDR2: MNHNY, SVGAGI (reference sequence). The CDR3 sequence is CANSVLSGEKFEEQYF. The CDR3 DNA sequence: TGTGCCAACAGTGTACTTAGCGGGGAGAAATTCGAGGAGCAGTACTTC.

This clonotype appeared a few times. In DNA form, the CDR3 reads TGCAGTGCTAGAGGGCTAGCGGGAGGGCATAAAGAGACCCAGTACTTC. Translation: CSARGLAGGHKETQYF. The chain links TRBV20-1 to TRBJ2-5, with 12 bases identical to TRBD2. With 1 base clipped from V and 3 bases from J, the junction kept 6 bases outside the gene matches. The CDR3 is 16 residues long. The V gene's germline CDR1 is DFQATT and CDR2 SNEGSKA (reference sequence).

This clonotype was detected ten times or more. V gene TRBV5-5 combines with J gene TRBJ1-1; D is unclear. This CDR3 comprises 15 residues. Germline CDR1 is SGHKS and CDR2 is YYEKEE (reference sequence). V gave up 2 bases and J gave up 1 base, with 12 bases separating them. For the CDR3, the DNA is TGTGCCAGCAGCTTAGGTCTCCCTAGGAACACTGAAGCTTTCTTT. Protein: CASSLGLPRNTEAFF.

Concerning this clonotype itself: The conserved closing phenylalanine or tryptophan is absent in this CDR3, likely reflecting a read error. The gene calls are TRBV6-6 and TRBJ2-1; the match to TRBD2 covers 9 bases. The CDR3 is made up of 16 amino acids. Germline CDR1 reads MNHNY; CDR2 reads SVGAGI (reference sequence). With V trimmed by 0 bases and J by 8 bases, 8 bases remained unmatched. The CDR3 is CASSYSIIAGADEQFL. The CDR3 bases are TGTGCCAGCAGTTACTCGATAATAGCGGGAGCCGATGAGCAGTTCTTA.

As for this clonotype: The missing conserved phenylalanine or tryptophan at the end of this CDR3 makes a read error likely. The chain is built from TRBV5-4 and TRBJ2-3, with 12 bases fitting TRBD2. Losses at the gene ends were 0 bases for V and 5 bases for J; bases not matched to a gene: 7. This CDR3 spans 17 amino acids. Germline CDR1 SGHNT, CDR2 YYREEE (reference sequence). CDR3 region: CASSLDSSGRAGDTQYY. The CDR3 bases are TGTGCCAGCAGCTTGGACTCTAGCGGGAGGGCCGGAGATACGCAGTATTAT.

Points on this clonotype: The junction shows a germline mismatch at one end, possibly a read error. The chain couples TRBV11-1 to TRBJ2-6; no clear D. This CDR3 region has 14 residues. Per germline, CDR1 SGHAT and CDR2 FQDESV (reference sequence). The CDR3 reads CPSSPFPGANVLTF. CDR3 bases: TGTCCCAGCAGCCCATTTCCTGGGGCCAACGTCCTGACTTTC.

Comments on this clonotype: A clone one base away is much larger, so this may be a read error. In nucleotides, the CDR3 is TGCAGTGCTGGAGCCGGGACTAGCGGGGTATACGAGCAGTACTTC. Amino acid sequence: CSAGAGTSGVYEQYF. The gene calls are TRBV20-1 and TRBJ2-7, with 13 bases matching TRBD2. The CDR3 loop spans 15 amino acids. V dropped 5 bases and J dropped 4; count of bases not matched to a gene: 8. In germline, CDR1 is DFQATT, CDR2 SNEGSKA (reference sequence).

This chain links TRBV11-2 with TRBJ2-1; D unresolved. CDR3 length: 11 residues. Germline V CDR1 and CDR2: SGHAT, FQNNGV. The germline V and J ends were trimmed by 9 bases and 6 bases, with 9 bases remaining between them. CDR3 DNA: TGTGCCAGAAGCCCTCCCAATGAGCAGTTCTTC. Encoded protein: CARSPPNEQFF. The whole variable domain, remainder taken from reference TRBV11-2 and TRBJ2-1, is EAGVAQSPRYKIIEKRQSVAFWCNPISGHATLYWYQQILGQGPKLLIQFQNNGVVDDSQLPKDRFSAERLKGVDSTLKIQPAKLEDSAVYLCARSPPNEQFFGPGTRLTVL.

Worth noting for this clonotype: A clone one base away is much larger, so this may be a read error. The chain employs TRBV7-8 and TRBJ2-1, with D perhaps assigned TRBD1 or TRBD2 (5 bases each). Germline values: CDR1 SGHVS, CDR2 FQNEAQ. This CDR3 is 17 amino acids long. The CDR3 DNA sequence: TGTGCCAGCAGCTTAGCGGGGGACCTCGCCTGGGCCAATGGGCAGTTCTTC. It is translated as CASSLAGDLAWANGQFF.

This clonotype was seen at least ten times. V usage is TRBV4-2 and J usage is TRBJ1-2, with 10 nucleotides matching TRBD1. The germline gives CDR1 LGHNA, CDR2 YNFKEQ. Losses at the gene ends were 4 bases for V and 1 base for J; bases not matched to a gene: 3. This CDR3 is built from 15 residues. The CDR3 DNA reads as TGTGCCAGCAGCCCGTGGGACAGGGGTAACTATGGCTACACCTTC. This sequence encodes CASSPWDRGNYGYTF.

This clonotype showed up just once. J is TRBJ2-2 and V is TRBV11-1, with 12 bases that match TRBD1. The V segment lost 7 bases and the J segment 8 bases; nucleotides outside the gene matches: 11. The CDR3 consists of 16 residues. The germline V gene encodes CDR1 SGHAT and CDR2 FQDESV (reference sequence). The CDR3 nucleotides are TGTGCCAGCATGCTGGGACAGGGGGCGGTCACTGGGGAGCTGTTTTTT. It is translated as CASMLGQGAVTGELFF.

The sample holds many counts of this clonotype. CDR3 sequence reads: CASSSGQGVLGNTIYF. The CDR3 DNA reads as TGTGCCAGCAGTTCAGGACAGGGGGTGCTTGGAAACACCATATATTTT. This chain uses TRBV12-3 or TRBV12-4 with TRBJ1-3, with 10 bases aligning to TRBD1. Trimming at V came to 4 bases and at J to 3 bases, leaving 6 bases not matched to a gene. The CDR3 is made up of 16 amino acids.